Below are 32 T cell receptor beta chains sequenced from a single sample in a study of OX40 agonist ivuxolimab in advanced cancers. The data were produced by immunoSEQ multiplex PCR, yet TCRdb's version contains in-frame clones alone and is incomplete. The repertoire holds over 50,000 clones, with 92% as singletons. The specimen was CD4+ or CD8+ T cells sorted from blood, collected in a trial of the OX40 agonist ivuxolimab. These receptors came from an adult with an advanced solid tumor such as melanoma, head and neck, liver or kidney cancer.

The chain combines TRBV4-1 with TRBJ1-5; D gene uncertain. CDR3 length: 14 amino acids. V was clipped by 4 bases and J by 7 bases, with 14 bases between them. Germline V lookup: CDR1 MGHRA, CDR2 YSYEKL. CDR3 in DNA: TGCGCCAGCAGCCCCAGTTTAGAACCCCAGCCCCAGCATTTT. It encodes CASSPSLEPQPQHF.

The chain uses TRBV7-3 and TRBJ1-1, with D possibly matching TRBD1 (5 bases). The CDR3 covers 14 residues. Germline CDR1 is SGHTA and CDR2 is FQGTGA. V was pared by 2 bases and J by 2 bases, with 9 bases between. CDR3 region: CASSLGGVNTEAFF. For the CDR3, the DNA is TGTGCCAGCAGCTTAGGAGGGGTTAACACTGAAGCTTTCTTT.

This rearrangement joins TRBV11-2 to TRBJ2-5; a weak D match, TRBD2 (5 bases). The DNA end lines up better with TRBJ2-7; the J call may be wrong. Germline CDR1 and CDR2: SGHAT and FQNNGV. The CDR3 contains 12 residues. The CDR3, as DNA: TGTGCCAGCCTCCTGGCGGGCAACGAGCAGTACTTC. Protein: CASLLAGNEQYF.

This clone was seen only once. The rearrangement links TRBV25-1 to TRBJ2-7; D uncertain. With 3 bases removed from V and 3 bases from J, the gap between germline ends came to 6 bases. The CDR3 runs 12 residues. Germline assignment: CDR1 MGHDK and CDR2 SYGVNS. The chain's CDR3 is CASSESFYEQYF. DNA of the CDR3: TGTGCCAGCAGTGAGTCATTCTACGAGCAGTACTTC.

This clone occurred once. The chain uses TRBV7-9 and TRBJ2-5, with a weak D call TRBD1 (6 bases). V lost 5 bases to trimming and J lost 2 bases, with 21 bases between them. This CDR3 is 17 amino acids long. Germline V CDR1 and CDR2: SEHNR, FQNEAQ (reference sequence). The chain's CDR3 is CASSGSQKGQGQETQYF. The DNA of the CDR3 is TGTGCCAGCAGCGGATCCCAAAAAGGGCAGGGGCAAGAGACCCAGTACTTC.

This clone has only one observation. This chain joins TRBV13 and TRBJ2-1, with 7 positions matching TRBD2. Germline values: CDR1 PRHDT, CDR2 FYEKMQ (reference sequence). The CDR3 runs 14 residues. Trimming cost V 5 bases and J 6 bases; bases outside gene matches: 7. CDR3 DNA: TGTGCCAGCAGCCATCCGGGGGAGGGCAATGAGCAGTTCTTC. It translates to CASSHPGEGNEQFF.

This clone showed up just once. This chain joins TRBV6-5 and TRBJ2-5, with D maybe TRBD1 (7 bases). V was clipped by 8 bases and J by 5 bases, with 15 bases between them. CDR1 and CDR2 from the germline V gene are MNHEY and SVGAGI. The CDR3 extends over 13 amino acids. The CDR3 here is CASGQAGWETQYF. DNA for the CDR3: TGTGCCAGCGGACAGGCGGGATGGGAGACCCAGTACTTC.

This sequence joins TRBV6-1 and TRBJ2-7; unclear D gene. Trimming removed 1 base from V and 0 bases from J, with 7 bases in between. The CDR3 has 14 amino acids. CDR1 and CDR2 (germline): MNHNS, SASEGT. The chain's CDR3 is CASSEDNYSYEQYF. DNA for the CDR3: TGTGCCAGCAGTGAAGACAATTACTCCTACGAGCAGTACTTC.

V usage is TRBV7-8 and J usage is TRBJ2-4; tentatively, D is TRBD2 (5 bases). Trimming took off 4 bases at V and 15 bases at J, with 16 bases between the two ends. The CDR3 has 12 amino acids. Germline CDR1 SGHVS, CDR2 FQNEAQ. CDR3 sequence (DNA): TGTGCCAGCAGCTCCCCGGACGGGATACGGTACTTC. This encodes CASSSPDGIRYF.

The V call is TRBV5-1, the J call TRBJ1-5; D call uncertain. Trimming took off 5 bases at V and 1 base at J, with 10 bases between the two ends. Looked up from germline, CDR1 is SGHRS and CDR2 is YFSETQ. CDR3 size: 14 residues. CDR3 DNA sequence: TGCGCCAGCAGGTCAGGATGGAGCAATCAGCCCCAGCATTTT. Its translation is CASRSGWSNQPQHF.

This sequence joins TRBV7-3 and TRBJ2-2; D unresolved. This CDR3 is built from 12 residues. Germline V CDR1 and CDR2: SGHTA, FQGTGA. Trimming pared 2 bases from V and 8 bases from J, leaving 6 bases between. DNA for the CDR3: TGTGCCAGCAGCTTATTACCAGGGGAGCTGTTTTTT. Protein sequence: CASSLLPGELFF.

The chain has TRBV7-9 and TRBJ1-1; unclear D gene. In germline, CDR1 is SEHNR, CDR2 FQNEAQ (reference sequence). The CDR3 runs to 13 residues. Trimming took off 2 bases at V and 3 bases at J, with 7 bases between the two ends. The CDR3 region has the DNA TGTGCCAGCAGCTTAAATAGAGACACTGAAGCTTTCTTT. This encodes CASSLNRDTEAFF.

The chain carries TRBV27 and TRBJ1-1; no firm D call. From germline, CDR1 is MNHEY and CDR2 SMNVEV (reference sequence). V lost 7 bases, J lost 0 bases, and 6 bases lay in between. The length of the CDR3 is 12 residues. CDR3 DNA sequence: TGTGCCAGCAAACACCTGAACACTGAAGCTTTCTTT. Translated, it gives CASKHLNTEAFF.

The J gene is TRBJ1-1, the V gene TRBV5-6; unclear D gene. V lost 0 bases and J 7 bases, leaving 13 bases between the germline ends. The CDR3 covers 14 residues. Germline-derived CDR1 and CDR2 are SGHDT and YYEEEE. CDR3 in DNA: TGTGCCAGCAGCTTGGGAACCCTCCAGTTTGAAGCTTTCTTT. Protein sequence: CASSLGTLQFEAFF.

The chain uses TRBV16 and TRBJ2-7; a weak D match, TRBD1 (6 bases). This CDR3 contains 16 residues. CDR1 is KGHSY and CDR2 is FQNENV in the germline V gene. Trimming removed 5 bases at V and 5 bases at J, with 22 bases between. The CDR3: CASSTPFDRPGHEQYF. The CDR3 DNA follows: TGTGCCAGCAGCACACCATTCGACAGGCCTGGCCACGAGCAGTACTTC.

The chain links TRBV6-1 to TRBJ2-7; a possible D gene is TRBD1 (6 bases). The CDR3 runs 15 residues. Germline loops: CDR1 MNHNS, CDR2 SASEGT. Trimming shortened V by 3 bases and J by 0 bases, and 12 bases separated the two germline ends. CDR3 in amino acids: CASSEGQGSSYEQYF. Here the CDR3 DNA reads TGTGCCAGCAGTGAGGGGCAGGGGAGCTCCTACGAGCAGTACTTC.

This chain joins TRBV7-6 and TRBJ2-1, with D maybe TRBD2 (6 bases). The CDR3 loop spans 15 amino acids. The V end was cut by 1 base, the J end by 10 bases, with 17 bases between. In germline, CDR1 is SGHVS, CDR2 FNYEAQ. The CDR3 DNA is TGTGCCAGCAGCTTAGAATTCGGGGAAGGGAGGGAGCAGTTCTTC. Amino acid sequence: CASSLEFGEGREQFF.

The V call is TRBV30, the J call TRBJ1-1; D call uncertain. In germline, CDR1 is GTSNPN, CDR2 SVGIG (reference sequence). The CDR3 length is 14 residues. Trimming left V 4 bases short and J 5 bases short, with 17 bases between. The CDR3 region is CAWTPAFGETEAFF. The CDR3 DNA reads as TGTGCCTGGACCCCCGCCTTCGGTGAAACTGAAGCTTTCTTT.

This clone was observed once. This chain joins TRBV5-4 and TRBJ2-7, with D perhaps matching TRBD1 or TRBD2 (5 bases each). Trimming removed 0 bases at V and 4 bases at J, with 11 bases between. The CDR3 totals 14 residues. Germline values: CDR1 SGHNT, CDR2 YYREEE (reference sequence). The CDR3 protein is CASSLAPGTYEQYF. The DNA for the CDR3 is TGTGCCAGCAGCTTGGCGCCAGGGACGTACGAGCAGTACTTC.

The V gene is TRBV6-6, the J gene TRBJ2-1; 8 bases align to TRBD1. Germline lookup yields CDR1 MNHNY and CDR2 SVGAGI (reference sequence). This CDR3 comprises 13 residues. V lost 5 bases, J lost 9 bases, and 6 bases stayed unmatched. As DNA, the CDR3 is TGTGCCAGCAGTCGGTCACAGGGGGGTGAGCAGTTCTTC. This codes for CASSRSQGGEQFF.

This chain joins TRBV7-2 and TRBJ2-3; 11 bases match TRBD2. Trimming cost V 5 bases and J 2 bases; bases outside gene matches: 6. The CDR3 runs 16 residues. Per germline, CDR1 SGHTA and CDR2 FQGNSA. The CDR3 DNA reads TGTGCCAGCAGCACGGTGACTAGCGGGGCCACAGATACGCAGTATTTT. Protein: CASSTVTSGATDTQYF.

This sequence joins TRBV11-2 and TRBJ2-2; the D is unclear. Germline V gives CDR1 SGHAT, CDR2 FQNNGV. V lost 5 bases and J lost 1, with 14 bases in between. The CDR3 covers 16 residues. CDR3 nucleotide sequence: TGTGCCAGCAGCCCGAACATAGGAGTGAACACCGGGGAGCTGTTTTTT. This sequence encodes CASSPNIGVNTGELFF.

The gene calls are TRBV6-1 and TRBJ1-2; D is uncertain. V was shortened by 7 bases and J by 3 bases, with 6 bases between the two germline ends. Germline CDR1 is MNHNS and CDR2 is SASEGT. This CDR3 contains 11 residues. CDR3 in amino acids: CASTVHYGYTF. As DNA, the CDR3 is TGTGCCAGCACCGTTCACTATGGCTACACCTTC.

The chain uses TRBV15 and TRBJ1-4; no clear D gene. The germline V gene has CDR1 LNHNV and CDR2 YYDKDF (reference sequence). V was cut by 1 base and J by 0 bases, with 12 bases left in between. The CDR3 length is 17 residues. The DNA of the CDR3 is TGTGCCACCAGCAGAGTAGACTTTCCTGCAACTAATGAAAAACTGTTTTTT. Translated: CATSRVDFPATNEKLFF.

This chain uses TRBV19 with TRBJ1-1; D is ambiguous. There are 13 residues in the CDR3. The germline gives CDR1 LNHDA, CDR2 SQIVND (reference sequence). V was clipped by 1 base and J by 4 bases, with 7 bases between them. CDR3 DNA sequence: TGTGCCAGTAGTATAGTCCGGGGCACTGAAGCTTTCTTT. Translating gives CASSIVRGTEAFF.

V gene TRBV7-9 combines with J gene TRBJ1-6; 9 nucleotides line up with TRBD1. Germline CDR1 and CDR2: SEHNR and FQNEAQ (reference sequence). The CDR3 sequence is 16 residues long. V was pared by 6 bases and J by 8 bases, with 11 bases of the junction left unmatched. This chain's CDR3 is CASRGTGFRIDSPLHF. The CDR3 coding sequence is TGTGCCAGCAGGGGGACAGGGTTTAGGATCGATTCACCCCTCCACTTT.

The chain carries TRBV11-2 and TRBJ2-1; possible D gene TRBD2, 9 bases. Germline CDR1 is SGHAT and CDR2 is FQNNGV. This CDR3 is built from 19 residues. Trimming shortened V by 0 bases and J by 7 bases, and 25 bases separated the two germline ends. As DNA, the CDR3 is TGTGCCAGCAGCTTAGAGCCAGGGGGCCTGGGACTAGCACGGAATGAGCAGTTCTTC. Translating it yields CASSLEPGGLGLARNEQFF.

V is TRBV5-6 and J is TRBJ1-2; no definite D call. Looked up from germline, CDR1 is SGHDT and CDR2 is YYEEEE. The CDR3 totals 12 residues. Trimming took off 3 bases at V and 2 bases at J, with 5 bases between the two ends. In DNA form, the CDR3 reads TGTGCCAGCAGCTCCTTAAACTATGGCTACACCTTC. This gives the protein CASSSLNYGYTF.

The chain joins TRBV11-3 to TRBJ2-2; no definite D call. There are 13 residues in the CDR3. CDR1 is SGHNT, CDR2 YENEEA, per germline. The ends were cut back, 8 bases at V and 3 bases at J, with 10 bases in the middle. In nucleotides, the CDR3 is TGTGCCAGCCGGAGTAGGGACACCGGGGAGCTGTTTTTT. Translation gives CASRSRDTGELFF. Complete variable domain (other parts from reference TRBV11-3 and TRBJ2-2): EAGVVQSPRYKIIEKKQPVAFWCNPISGHNTLYWYLQNLGQGPELLIRYENEEAVDDSQLPKDRFSAERLKGVDSTLKIQPAELGDSAVYLCASRSRDTGELFFGEGSRLTVL.

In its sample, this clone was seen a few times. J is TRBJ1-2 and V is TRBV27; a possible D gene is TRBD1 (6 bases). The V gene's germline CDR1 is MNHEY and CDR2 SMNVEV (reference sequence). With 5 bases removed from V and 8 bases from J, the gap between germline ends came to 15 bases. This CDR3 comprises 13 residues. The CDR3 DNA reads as TGTGCCAGCAGTCCACAGGGAATTGAGGGCTACACCTTC. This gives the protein CASSPQGIEGYTF.

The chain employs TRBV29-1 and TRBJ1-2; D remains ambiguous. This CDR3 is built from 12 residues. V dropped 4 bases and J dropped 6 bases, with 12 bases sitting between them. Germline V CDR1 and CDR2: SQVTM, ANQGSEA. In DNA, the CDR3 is TGCAGCGTTGCTTTGGCGACCAATGGCTACACCTTC. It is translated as CSVALATNGYTF.

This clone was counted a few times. In nucleotides, the CDR3 is TGTGCCAGTAGTGCCCGGACAGGGGGAGAAAAACTGTTTTTT. Amino acid sequence: CASSARTGGEKLFF. V usage is TRBV19 and J usage is TRBJ1-4; TRBD1 aligns across 10 bases. The V gene end was trimmed by 5 bases and the J gene end by 8 bases; junction bases not matched to a gene: 5. CDR3 length: 14 amino acids. The germline V gene encodes CDR1 LNHDA and CDR2 SQIVND (reference sequence).